These T cell receptor beta chains were read from a single sample in a study of T-cell reconstitution after alpha-beta-depleted transplantation in children. MiXCR, applied by TCRdb to the PCR reads, yields one record per CDR3 protein. The sample has roughly 220,000 distinct CDR3 sequences, about 11% seen once. The sample consisted of PBMCs from the stem cell graft donor, taken from the stem cell graft. Every receptor here comes from a human donor who donated a stem cell graft to a child with acute lymphoblastic leukemia. The CDR3 runs from the conserved cysteine through the conserved F or W. A D gene is named only where the DNA matches it firmly. Size is omitted from some rows. Given values are once, few, many or a class for expanded clones.

many	-	TRBV24-1	TRBJ2-1	CATSESQFF	TGTGCCACCAGTGAATCCCAGTTCTTC
many	-	TRBV20-1	TRBJ1-3	CSARRGDANTIYF	TGCAGTGCTAGGCGGGGGGACGCCAACACCATATATTTT
many	TRBD2	TRBV5-1	TRBJ2-1	CASSSIAGGPTYEQFF	TGCGCCAGCAGCTCAATAGCGGGAGGGCCGACTTATGAGCAGTTCTTC
-	-	TRBV20-1	TRBJ2-2	CSATGAANTGELFF	TGCAGTGCTACGGGGGCAGCGAACACCGGGGAGCTGTTTTTT
many	-	TRBV28	TRBJ1-2	CASSFRVSNYGYTF	TGTGCCAGCAGTTTCAGGGTATCGAACTATGGCTACACCTTC
many	TRBD1	TRBV18	TRBJ1-1	CASSLGTGPNTEAFF	TGTGCCAGCTCACTTGGGACAGGGCCGAACACTGAAGCTTTCTTT
many	TRBD1	TRBV9	TRBJ1-4	CASSLDRDEKLFF	TGTGCCAGCAGCTTGGACAGGGATGAAAAACTGTTTTTT
many	TRBD1	TRBV28	TRBJ1-5	CASSFYTGEGEQPQHF	TGTGCCAGCAGTTTTTACACAGGGGAGGGTGAACAGCCCCAGCATTTT
many	TRBD1	TRBV20-1	TRBJ1-3	CSALRTGTGNTIYF	TGCAGTGCGCTGAGGACAGGGACAGGAAACACCATATATTTT
many	TRBD2	TRBV29-1	TRBJ2-1	CSVDSGRIHNEQFF	TGCAGCGTTGACAGCGGGAGAATCCACAATGAGCAGTTCTTC
many	-	TRBV30	TRBJ2-2	CAWSRGRAGTGELFF	TGTGCCTGGTCAAGGGGACGGGCTGGGACCGGGGAGCTGTTTTTT
once	-	TRBV10-3	TRBJ1-5	CAISEGLNSNQPQHF	TGTGCCATCAGTGAAGGACTGAATAGCAATCAGCCCCAGCATTTT
many	-	TRBV4-3	TRBJ2-5	CASSHLVGETQYF	TGCGCCAGCAGCCATCTCGTGGGAGAGACCCAGTACTTC
-	TRBD2	TRBV5-8	TRBJ2-4	CASSGPGLAIGIQYF	TGTGCCAGCAGCGGGCCGGGACTAGCTATTGGCATTCAGTACTTC
many	-	TRBV10-3	TRBJ2-2	CAIWAEKNTGELFF	TGTGCCATCTGGGCAGAGAAGAACACCGGGGAGCTGTTTTTT
many	TRBD1	TRBV7-2	TRBJ1-1	CASSSRGLGVNTEAFF	TGTGCCAGCAGTTCGAGGGGGCTGGGGGTGAACACTGAAGCTTTCTTT
many	TRBD1	TRBV6-1	TRBJ1-5	CASSPTGTNRPQHF	TGTGCCAGCAGCCCGACAGGGACCAATCGGCCCCAGCATTTT
many	-	TRBV29-1	TRBJ2-1	CSVEDSKNNEQFF	TGCAGCGTTGAAGACAGTAAAAACAATGAGCAGTTCTTC
many	TRBD2	TRBV7-2	TRBJ2-7	CASRTSGTYEQYF	TGTGCCAGCAGGACTAGCGGGACCTACGAGCAGTACTTC
many	-	TRBV7-7	TRBJ2-7	CASSSSQDSYEQYF	TGTGCTAGCAGCTCCTCTCAAGACTCCTACGAGCAGTACTTC
many	TRBD1	TRBV20-1	TRBJ2-7	CSAAGTGGTYEQYF	TGCAGTGCGGCCGGGACAGGGGGAACCTACGAGCAGTACTTC
many	TRBD2	TRBV12-3/TRBV12-4	TRBJ2-7	CASSLRGLAGGVEQYF	TGTGCCAGCAGTTTACGGGGACTAGCGGGAGGGGTCGAGCAGTACTTC
many	-	TRBV20-1	TRBJ1-1	CSGGAPGPEAFF	TGCAGTGGCGGGGCCCCCGGCCCTGAAGCTTTCTTT
many	TRBD2	TRBV9	TRBJ2-5	CASSAPPNSGPSDF	TGTGCCAGCAGCGCCCCCCCGAATAGCGGGCCCTCTGACTTC
many	TRBD1	TRBV5-1	TRBJ1-2	CASSLGGQPYGYTF	TGCGCCAGCAGCTTGGGGGGACAGCCCTATGGCTACACCTTC
many	TRBD2	TRBV13	TRBJ2-7	CASSFGSGAYEQYF	TGTGCCAGCAGCTTTGGTAGCGGGGCCTACGAGCAGTACTTC
many	-	TRBV28	TRBJ1-1	CASSLSLYAEAFF	TGTGCCAGCAGTTTGAGCCTATACGCCGAAGCTTTCTTT
many	-	TRBV5-1	TRBJ1-5	CASSEYGGHQPQHF	TGCGCCAGCAGTGAGTATGGTGGTCATCAGCCCCAGCATTTT
many	-	TRBV4-2	TRBJ1-1	CASSQTRSTEAFF	TGTGCCAGCAGCCAAACTAGGAGCACTGAAGCTTTCTTT